These T cell receptor beta chains were read from a single sample in a study of radiotherapy plus CTLA-4 blockade in lung cancer. TCRdb's copy holds only in-frame clones and misses some; the assay was immunoSEQ multiplex PCR. This sample has roughly 90,000 clones; about two thirds occur once, and the top ten carry around an eighth. Sequencing was performed on peripheral blood, taken from a patient treated with radiotherapy plus ipilimumab. Every receptor here comes from a human donor with non-small cell lung cancer that progressed on radiotherapy plus ipilimumab. Each CDR3 is given with its conserved first and last residue. D genes are given only for firm matches. Where a row states a size, it is once, few, many or the class of an expanded clone; other rows omit it.

>.|TRBV18|TRBD1|TRBJ2-1
TGTGCCAGCTGGCCGGGACAGGGGGAAGAGCAGTTCTTC
CASWPGQGEEQFF
>.|TRBV27|.|TRBJ1-4
TGTGCCAGCAGTTTATCGACCTACGGAGAAAAACTGTTTTTT
CASSLSTYGEKLFF
>few|TRBV2|.|TRBJ2-2
TGTGCCAGCACCCCCGGGGAGACCGGGGAGCTGTTTTTT
CASTPGETGELFF
>.|TRBV6-5|TRBD1|TRBJ1-5
TGTGCCAGCAGTTACTCTGGACAGGGCAATCAGCCCCAGCATTTT
CASSYSGQGNQPQHF
>once|TRBV5-1|.|TRBJ2-1
TGCGCCAGCAGCCCCGGTGTAGGGTCCTTAGGGCAGCAGTTCTTC
CASSPGVGSLGQQFF
>.|TRBV6-1|.|TRBJ1-2
TGTGCCAGCACCACCAAAACAGGGCTGGACTATGGCTACACCTTC
CASTTKTGLDYGYTF
>.|TRBV6-1|.|TRBJ2-1
TGTGCCAGCAATGAGGGAGCGACCTACAATGAGCAGTTCTTC
CASNEGATYNEQFF
>once|TRBV4-1|.|TRBJ2-6
TGCGCCAGCAGCCATGATTGGGCCTCTGGGGCCAACGTCCTGACTTTC
CASSHDWASGANVLTF
>.|TRBV29-1|.|TRBJ2-1
TGCAGCGTGTTACTCACAGGAATTTCCTACAATGAGCAGTTCTTC
CSVLLTGISYNEQFF
>once|TRBV19|TRBD2|TRBJ2-1
TGTGCCAGTAGTCCGCCGGGACTAGCGACGAATGTGCAGTTCTTC
CASSPPGLATNVQFF
>.|TRBV7-2|.|TRBJ2-7
TGTGCCAGCAGCATCCGACTACCTCTGAGCTCCTACGAGCAGTACTTC
CASSIRLPLSSYEQYF
>.|TRBV5-1|.|TRBJ2-7
TGCGCCAGCAGTACCATGGGGGTCGAGCAGTACTTC
CASSTMGVEQYF
>few|TRBV10-3|TRBD1|TRBJ2-3
TGTGCCATCAGTGAGGGGGACAGCACTAGCACAGATACGCAGTATTTT
CAISEGDSTSTDTQYF
>many|TRBV28|.|TRBJ1-3
TGTGCCAGCAGTTTCGGTTTAGGATTACACACCATATATTTT
CASSFGLGLHTIYF
>.|TRBV28|.|TRBJ1-1
TGTGCCAGCAGTTCCGACAGCGGCACTGAAGCTTTCTTT
CASSSDSGTEAFF
>few|TRBV4-1|TRBD1|TRBJ1-4
TGCGCCAGCAGCCAAGATCGTTCAGGGGGCGTAGAAAAACTGTTTTTT
CASSQDRSGGVEKLFF
>.|TRBV27|.|TRBJ2-1
TGTGCCAGCAGTTACAGTGGAACCTACAATGAGCAGTTCTTC
CASSYSGTYNEQFF
>.|TRBV6-5|TRBD2|TRBJ2-2
TGTGCCAGCAGTTACAACGGGGGGGTGAACACCGGGGAGCTGTTTTTT
CASSYNGGVNTGELFF
>.|TRBV6-5|TRBD2|TRBJ2-1
TGTGCCAGCAAAGCTAGCGGGAGGTTCAATGAGCAGTTCTTC
CASKASGRFNEQFF
>.|TRBV9|TRBD2|TRBJ2-5
TGTGCCAGCAGCGTAAGCTCCTCGGGACTAGCGGGGGGAGAGACCCAGTACTTC
CASSVSSSGLAGGETQYF
>.|TRBV6-1|TRBD1|TRBJ1-2
TGTGCCAGCAGTGGGGGGACAGGGGAAGATGGCTACACCTTC
CASSGGTGEDGYTF
>.|TRBV9|.|TRBJ1-2
TGTGCCAGCAGCGTAGAGGGCAGATTGCGCTATGGCTACACCTTC
CASSVEGRLRYGYTF
>once|TRBV19|.|TRBJ1-1
TGTGCCAGTAGTACCAACCGGGGTGGGACACTGAACACTGAAGCTTTCTTT
CASSTNRGGTLNTEAFF
>.|TRBV5-1|.|TRBJ1-1
TGCGCCAGCAGCTTAATGGAAACGAACACTGAAGCTTTCTTT
CASSLMETNTEAFF
>few|TRBV4-3|.|TRBJ2-3
TGCGCCAGCAGCCAAGATAGGGGAGTTGGGGGCCCCCTGCATTTT
CASSQDRGVGGPLHF
>.|TRBV6-1|.|TRBJ1-2
TGTGCCAGCAGCCCGGACGGCGACTATGGCTACACCTTC
CASSPDGDYGYTF
>.|TRBV6-6|.|TRBJ1-5
TGTGCCACCGCCACCAGCAATCAGCCCCAGCATTTT
CATATSNQPQHF
>.|TRBV5-4|.|TRBJ2-1
TGTGCCAGCAGGCCTGACGGGAGTCGGGATGAGCAGTTCTTC
CASRPDGSRDEQFF
>.|TRBV4-3|.|TRBJ2-7
TGCGCCAGCAGCCAAGGGGGGCCCGCTGCCTACGAGCAGTACTTC
CASSQGGPAAYEQYF
>few|TRBV28|.|TRBJ1-4
TGTGCCAGCAGTTTGGAAGGCGAAAAACTGTTTTTT
CASSLEGEKLFF
>.|TRBV28|.|TRBJ2-7
TGTGCCAGCACCCAAGGGGAGGTCACCTACGAGCAGTACTTC
CASTQGEVTYEQYF
>few|TRBV4-1|.|TRBJ2-7
TGCGCCAGCAGCCAAGATCCAGGCTTCAGCTACGAGCAGTACTTC
CASSQDPGFSYEQYF